This is a list of T cell receptor beta chains from one sample in a study of post-analysis software for immune sequencing data. TCRdb re-called the PCR reads with MiXCR, one entry per CDR3 protein. The table lists fewer than 600,000 distinct CDR3 sequences, roughly 45% of them singletons. Sequences were obtained from blood. The receptors shown here come from a girl under 18 with multiple sclerosis. Each CDR3 is given with its conserved first and last residue. D genes are given only for firm matches. Where a row states a size, it is once, few, many or the class of an expanded clone; other rows omit it.

TRBJ2-7	TRBD1	TRBV7-9	16	few	CASSRTGTGGVNEQYF	TGTGCCAGCAGCCGAACCGGGACAGGGGGCGTCAACGAGCAGTACTTC
TRBJ1-1	TRBD1	TRBV29-1	14	few	CSGTDREWNTEAFF	TGCAGCGGGACAGACAGGGAATGGAACACTGAAGCTTTCTTT
TRBJ1-1	TRBD1	TRBV5-1	19	-	CASSLVGRATGTVNTEAFF	TGCGCCAGCAGCTTGGTTGGGCGGGCAACCGGGACAGTGAACACTGAAGCCTTCTTT
TRBJ1-4	-	TRBV5-1	15	-	CASSLAGGRNEKLFF	TGCGCCAGCAGCTTGGCCGGGGGACGGAATGAAAAACTGTTTTTT
TRBJ2-1	TRBD1	TRBV10-3	15	-	CAIRTTGGISSEQFF	TGTGCCATCAGAACCACAGGGGGCATTAGTAGTGAGCAGTTCTTC
TRBJ2-3	-	TRBV5-1	16	-	CASSLGPGSSTDTQYF	TGCGCCAGCAGCTTGGGGCCAGGGTCTAGCACAGATACGCAGTATTTT
TRBJ1-2	-	TRBV29-1	14	few	CSVVVGRGNYGYTF	TGCAGCGTTGTAGTTGGACGGGGGAACTATGGCTACACCTTC
TRBJ1-4	-	TRBV29-1	13	-	CSALIEANEKRFF	TGCAGCGCTTTGATTGAGGCTAATGAAAAACGGTTTTTT
TRBJ2-1	TRBD2	TRBV5-1	18	-	CASSQGTLAGGPYDEQFF	TGCGCCAGCAGCCAAGGGACCCTAGCGGGAGGGCCATATGATGAGCAGTTCTTC
TRBJ2-1	-	TRBV5-1	15	few	CASSLVPDVYNEQFF	TGCGCCAGCAGCTTGGTACCAGACGTATACAATGAGCAGTTCTTC
TRBJ2-1	-	TRBV3-1	15	-	CASSQGGVRYNEQFF	TGTGCCAGCAGCCAAGGGGGGGTACGATACAATGAGCAGTTCTTC
TRBJ2-7	-	TRBV7-3	15	few	CASSLSSGLANEQYF	TGTGCCAGCAGCTTATCGTCGGGGCTAGCGAACGAGCAGTACTTC
TRBJ2-1	-	TRBV9	13	-	CASSVAGYNEQFF	TGTGCCAGCAGCGTAGCAGGTTACAATGAGCAGTTCTTC